The 22 T cell receptor beta chains below all came from one sample that was sequenced in a study of T cell responses to AZD1222 COVID-19 vaccine. Repertoires were generated with immunoSEQ multiplex PCR, while TCRdb's copy carries only in-frame clones and drops some. The repertoire holds around 150,000 clones, with 70% to 90% as singletons. Sequenced material: peripheral blood, taken on day 0 of AZD1222 vaccination. The receptors here all came from an adult in good health.

This clone is a singleton in its sample. The rearrangement joins TRBV6-5 to TRBJ2-1, with no clear D. With 6 bases removed from V and 6 bases from J, the gap between germline ends came to 12 bases. Germline V gene data show CDR1 as MNHEY and CDR2 as SVGAGI. The CDR3 is 13 amino acids. CDR3 nucleotide sequence: TGTGCCAGCAGCCCCCGGTTAAGCAATGAGCAGTTCTTC. Protein: CASSPRLSNEQFF.

V gene TRBV5-6 combines with J gene TRBJ1-3, with D maybe TRBD1 (6 bases). Germline CDR1 reads SGHDT; CDR2 reads YYEEEE. This CDR3 has 16 residues. V was pared by 4 bases and J by 1 base, with 15 bases between. This CDR3 is CASSRGTGSSGNTIYF. CDR3 coding DNA: TGTGCCAGCAGCCGGGGTACAGGGTCATCTGGAAACACCATATATTTT.

The chain employs TRBV12-3 or TRBV12-4 and TRBJ1-2; D gene uncertain. The CDR3 sequence is 13 residues long. V was shortened by 5 bases and J by 5 bases, with 12 bases between the two germline ends. Here the CDR3 reads CASSTPLAYGYTF. CDR3 sequence (DNA): TGTGCCAGCAGTACCCCTCTGGCGTATGGCTACACCTTC.

The chain combines TRBV19 with TRBJ1-6, with a tentative D call TRBD1 (5 bases). The CDR3 has 18 residues. The V gene's germline CDR1 is LNHDA and CDR2 SQIVND (reference sequence). V was trimmed by 3 bases and J by 1 base, leaving 16 bases between them. CDR3 loop: CASSIRAGSSSYNSPLHF. The CDR3 DNA reads TGTGCCAGTAGTATCAGGGCAGGGAGTAGTTCCTATAATTCACCCCTCCACTTT.

The J gene is TRBJ1-6, the V gene TRBV5-3; D is perhaps TRBD1 (6 bases). TRBV5-3 is flagged as an ORF with uncertain function. The CDR3 spans 17 residues. Trimming stripped 2 bases from V and 0 bases from J, with 12 bases between. The CDR3 protein is CARSLRGRGSYNSPLHF. CDR3 DNA: TGTGCCAGAAGCTTACGGGGCAGGGGCTCCTATAATTCACCCCTCCACTTT.

The rearrangement uses TRBV19 and TRBJ1-3, with unresolved D. The CDR3 loop spans 15 amino acids. Trimming removed 4 bases from V and 4 bases from J, with 14 bases in between. Germline CDR1 and CDR2: LNHDA and SQIVND (reference sequence). Here the CDR3 reads CASSTNVPTGNTIYF. The CDR3 coding sequence is TGTGCCAGTAGTACTAATGTTCCAACCGGAAACACCATATATTTT.

This rearrangement joins TRBV6-5 to TRBJ2-7; no clear D gene. This CDR3 is 13 amino acids long. Trimming cost V 5 bases and J 2 bases, with 10 bases left between them. The V gene's germline CDR1 is MNHEY and CDR2 SVGAGI. CDR3 in DNA: TGTGCCAGCAGTAGGGTTCGGGCCTACGAGCAGTACTTC. Protein: CASSRVRAYEQYF.

The V call is TRBV21-1, the J call TRBJ2-7; the D call of TRBD1 is as the table states it, not checked on the DNA. TRBV21-1 is recorded as a pseudogene. This CDR3 comprises 17 residues. This CDR3 is CASSKVKRTGAAYEQYF. CDR3 bases: TGTGCCAGCAGCAAAGTTAAGAGGACAGGGGCCGCCTACGAGCAGTACTTC.

As regards this clone: The sample carries other DNA sequences with the same CDR3. The rearrangement uses TRBV27 and TRBJ1-5; D is perhaps TRBD1 (5 bases). This CDR3 has 14 residues. Trimming took off 5 bases at V and 1 base at J, with 9 bases between the two ends. The germline V gene has CDR1 MNHEY and CDR2 SMNVEV (reference sequence). This CDR3 is CASSHRDSNQPQHF. Written as DNA, the CDR3 is TGTGCCAGCAGTCATCGGGACAGCAATCAGCCCCAGCATTTT.

The chain is built from TRBV5-6 and TRBJ1-1; 9 positions agree with TRBD1. Per the germline V gene, CDR1 is SGHDT and CDR2 is YYEEEE. This CDR3 has 15 residues. The ends lost 4 bases at V and 4 bases at J; junction bases unmatched: 8. This CDR3 is CASSRGTGYSTEAFF. The DNA for the CDR3 is TGTGCCAGCAGCCGAGGGACAGGGTATAGCACTGAAGCTTTCTTT.

The gene calls are TRBV9 and TRBJ2-1, with 8 bases lining up with TRBD2. Per the germline V gene, CDR1 is SGDLS and CDR2 is YYNGEE. This CDR3 contains 17 residues. J lost 0 bases, V lost 0 bases, and 5 bases had no gene match. The CDR3 sequence is CASSVAGRGTSYNEQFF. CDR3 nucleotide sequence: TGTGCCAGCAGCGTAGCCGGGAGGGGAACCTCCTACAATGAGCAGTTCTTC.

This clone was recorded once. This chain connects TRBV4-3 to TRBJ1-1; 9 bases fit TRBD1. The CDR3 contains 15 residues. The germline CDR1 and CDR2 sequences are LGHNA and YSLEER. V lost 1 base and J lost 5; bases outside the gene matches: 5. CDR3 DNA: TGCGCCAGCAGCCAAGTCGGGACAGGGTATACTGAAGCTTTCTTT. It is translated as CASSQVGTGYTEAFF.

This chain uses TRBV5-1 with TRBJ2-6; the match to TRBD1 covers 8 bases. CDR3 length: 15 residues. The V gene end was trimmed by 3 bases and the J gene end by 4 bases; junction bases not matched to a gene: 3. The germline V gene encodes CDR1 SGHRS and CDR2 YFSETQ. The CDR3 DNA sequence: TGCGCCAGCAGCTGGACAGGGAGCGGGGCCAACGTCCTGACTTTC. It is translated as CASSWTGSGANVLTF.

The rearrangement joins TRBV27 to TRBJ1-5; unclear D gene. CDR3 size: 13 residues. Trimming stripped 3 bases from V and 5 bases from J, with 8 bases between. Germline CDR1 MNHEY, CDR2 SMNVEV (reference sequence). CDR3 protein: CASSFSDHQPQHF. CDR3 DNA sequence: TGTGCCAGCAGTTTCTCAGATCATCAGCCCCAGCATTTT.

This chain joins TRBV28 and TRBJ1-1; TRBD1 is a possible D gene (5 bases). This CDR3 is 14 amino acids long. CDR1 and CDR2 (germline): MDHEN, SYDVKM. The germline V and J ends were trimmed by 3 bases and 1 base, with 9 bases remaining between them. The CDR3 DNA sequence: TGTGCCAGCAGTTTTGGGGGACCGAACACTGAAGCTTTCTTT. Translating it yields CASSFGGPNTEAFF.

This clone appeared a single time. The rearrangement links TRBV20-1 to TRBJ2-1; unclear D gene. Germline V gene sequence: CDR1 DFQATT, CDR2 SNEGSKA (reference sequence). The V and J ends lost 7 bases and 5 bases respectively, with 9 bases between them. The CDR3 spans 11 residues. CDR3 loop: CSGAPNNEQFF. CDR3 coding DNA: TGCAGTGGGGCCCCGAACAATGAGCAGTTCTTC.

In nucleotides, the CDR3 is TGTGCCAGCAGCTTGGGACAAACCTATGGCTACACCTTC. Its translation is CASSLGQTYGYTF. The rearrangement joins TRBV5-4 to TRBJ1-2; D uncertain. The germline gives CDR1 SGHNT, CDR2 YYREEE (reference sequence). Trimming shortened V by 0 bases and J by 4 bases, and 7 bases separated the two germline ends. This CDR3 has 13 amino acids.

The sample holds one count of this clone. This chain joins TRBV14 and TRBJ1-5; perhaps TRBD1 as D (5 bases). There are 13 residues in the CDR3. V was pared by 0 bases and J by 9 bases, with 9 bases between. Germline V gene data show CDR1 as SGHDN and CDR2 as FVKESK. The CDR3 spells CASSQDGGTPQHF. CDR3 nucleotide sequence: TGTGCCAGCAGCCAAGACGGGGGGACGCCCCAGCATTTT.

The rearrangement links TRBV24-1 to TRBJ1-5; D gene unclear. V lost 1 base to trimming and J lost 4 bases, with 7 bases between them. The CDR3 extends over 14 amino acids. Germline lookup yields CDR1 KGHDR and CDR2 SFDVKD. CDR3 loop: CATSDFKANQPQHF. CDR3 nucleotides: TGTGCCACCAGTGATTTTAAGGCTAATCAGCCCCAGCATTTT.

CDR3 protein: CASSLSGGGEKLFF. CDR3 in DNA: TGTGCCAGCAGCTTATCAGGGGGCGGCGAAAAACTGTTTTTT. The rearrangement uses TRBV7-9 and TRBJ1-4; 8 positions agree with TRBD1. CDR1 and CDR2 from the germline V gene are SEHNR and FQNEAQ (reference sequence). V trimming: 2 bases; J trimming: 8 bases; junction bases outside the gene matches: 4. The CDR3 consists of 14 residues.

The chain is built from TRBV4-3 and TRBJ2-3; possibly TRBD2 for D (6 bases). V lost 0 bases and J 4 bases, leaving 26 bases between the germline ends. From germline, CDR1 is LGHNA and CDR2 YSLEER. The CDR3 length is 20 residues. The CDR3, as DNA: TGCGCCAGCAGCCAAGAGCGGGCGGGCGGAGGGCGCCTAGTCGCAGATACGCAGTATTTT. This gives the protein CASSQERAGGGRLVADTQYF.

The chain is built from TRBV6-2 or TRBV6-3 and TRBJ2-3, with D possibly being TRBD2 (6 bases). The germline V gene has CDR1 MNHEY and CDR2 SVGEGT. This CDR3 is 18 amino acids long. V shed 0 bases and J shed 2 bases, with 18 bases lying between them. The CDR3 bases are TGTGCCAGCAGTTACTCCCTGGGACTCCCCGACCCCACAGATACGCAGTATTTT. It specifies CASSYSLGLPDPTDTQYF.